This T cell receptor beta chain was retrieved from a study of breast tumors, draining lymph nodes, adjacent tissues. Study-level findings and limits: Luminal-like breast cancer showed significantly higher tumor–nontumor repertoire similarity than basal-like. The data were judged consistent with most tumor T cells coming from lymph node and expanding in tumor.

The V end lost 3 bases, the J end lost 4 bases, and 7 bases lay between the germline ends. Looked up from germline, CDR1 is SGDLS and CDR2 is YYNGEE. The length of the CDR3 is 12 residues. TCRdb re-analysed the multiplex PCR reads in MiXCR, keeping a single row per CDR3 protein. The data hold some 49,000 distinct CDR3 sequences, with 20% to 25% observed a single time. Many counts were recorded for this clonotype. Its antigen is unknown. This clonotype was sampled from a female donor with breast cancer. Some clones in this sample may be carry-over from other donors' samples. This chain uses TRBV9 with TRBJ2-5; unclear D gene. Sequencing input: breast tumor tissue. CDR3 residues: CASSGDRETQYF. The CDR3 DNA sequence: TGTGCCAGCAGCGGAGACCGAGAGACCCAGTACTTC.